The present entry profiles one T cell receptor beta chain with its context. These data originate in a study of blood T cell repertoires in COVID-19. Study as a whole: Samples taken during acute and convalescent COVID-19 were collected in the United States, Italy and Spain. T cells, B-cell-depleted T cells, or PBMCs supplied cDNA or gDNA.

In the source study's methods: Estimation of nucleated cell counts was performed using reference gene primer amplification. This table comes from immunoSEQ multiplex PCR, and its TCRdb copy is limited to in-frame clones, with some not included. Clone size and V and J calls were adopted from that table, with D and trimming inferred from the DNA. In the table there are fewer than 200,000 clones, approximately 80% of which are singletons. The V gene lost 3 bases and the J gene lost 0 bases, with 11 bases spanning the gap. Per germline, CDR1 MNHEY and CDR2 SVGAGI. CDR3 length: 15 amino acids. This clonotype was obtained from a man aged 60 to 75 with acute or convalescent COVID-19. The V gene is TRBV6-5, the J gene TRBJ1-1; tentatively, D is TRBD1 (5 bases). Sequencing was performed on peripheral blood. Here the CDR3 reads CASSYGQGVNTEAFF. The CDR3 DNA reads TGTGCCAGCAGTTATGGGCAGGGTGTGAACACTGAAGCTTTCTTT.